The 28 T cell receptor beta chains given below trace back to one sample, sequenced in a study of naive CD8 T cells in extremely preterm neonates. Libraries were prepared by immunoSEQ multiplex PCR; TCRdb keeps only in-frame clonotypes and omits some of them. The repertoire holds 5,500 to 6,000 clones, with 95% to 97% as singletons. The sequenced sample was naive CD8+ T cells from blood. The receptors originated from a human donor in good health.

The chain carries TRBV18 and TRBJ1-2; D may be TRBD1 (5 bases). With 1 base removed from V and 2 bases from J, the gap between germline ends came to 5 bases. CDR3 length: 13 amino acids. CDR1 and CDR2 (germline): KGHSH, LQKENI. The CDR3 protein is CASSPRQNYGYTF. As DNA, the CDR3 is TGTGCCAGCTCACCACGACAGAACTATGGCTACACCTTC.

The gene calls are TRBV28 and TRBJ1-6, with a weak D call TRBD1 (6 bases). The CDR3 consists of 16 residues. V was pared by 7 bases and J by 8 bases, with 21 bases between. Germline CDR1 is MDHEN and CDR2 is SYDVKM. CDR3 sequence (DNA): TGTGCCAGCACCCGAAGAGGGGGAACAGCCGATTCACCCCTCCACTTT. Translated: CASTRRGGTADSPLHF.

The chain carries TRBV4-1 and TRBJ2-3; 10 bases are shared with TRBD2. The V gene end was trimmed by 0 bases and the J gene end by 8 bases; junction bases not matched to a gene: 11. CDR3 length equals 17 residues. Germline V gene sequence: CDR1 MGHRA, CDR2 YSYEKL. The CDR3 nucleotides read TGCGCCAGCAGCCAAGATTTTACTAGCGGGAAATTACCTACGCAGTATTTT. Translated: CASSQDFTSGKLPTQYF.

J is TRBJ1-2 and V is TRBV7-9; D may be TRBD1 (6 bases). Trimming pared 2 bases from V and 2 bases from J, leaving 18 bases between. The CDR3 covers 17 residues. CDR1 and CDR2 (germline): SEHNR, FQNEAQ (reference sequence). DNA of the CDR3: TGTGCCAGCAGCTTATGGCCAACAGGGAAACGGAACTATGGCTACACCTTC. Encoded protein: CASSLWPTGKRNYGYTF. Full variable domain (remainder filled in from reference TRBV7-9 and TRBJ1-2): DTGVSQNPRHKITKRGQNVTFRCDPISEHNRLYWYRQTLGQGPEFLTYFQNEAQLEKSRLLSDRFSAERPKGSFSTLEIQRTEQGDSAMYLCASSLWPTGKRNYGYTFGSGTRLTVV.

CDR3: CASSMFPTVAYGYTF. CDR3 coding DNA: TGTGCCAGTAGTATGTTTCCGACAGTGGCCTATGGCTACACCTTC. The chain is built from TRBV19 and TRBJ1-2, with D maybe TRBD1 (5 bases). Trimming took off 3 bases at V and 4 bases at J, with 15 bases between the two ends. The CDR3 covers 15 residues. Germline V CDR1 and CDR2: LNHDA, SQIVND (reference sequence).

This chain links TRBV29-1 with TRBJ1-1, with 9 positions matching TRBD1. V dropped 0 bases and J dropped 5; count of bases not matched to a gene: 7. This CDR3 is 15 amino acids long. In germline, CDR1 is SQVTM, CDR2 ANQGSEA. The DNA for the CDR3 is TGCAGCGTTGAAGACTACAGGGGGCTAAGGACTGAAGCTTTCTTT. Residues: CSVEDYRGLRTEAFF.

The chain is built from TRBV27 and TRBJ2-1; 14 bases map to TRBD2. Germline-derived CDR1 and CDR2 are MNHEY and SMNVEV (reference sequence). The CDR3 totals 18 residues. V was pared by 1 base and J by 3 bases, with 5 bases of the junction left unmatched. Written as DNA, the CDR3 is TGTGCCAGCAGTTTATTGGGGACTAGCGGGAGAGTCTACAATGAGCAGTTCTTC. Its translation is CASSLLGTSGRVYNEQFF.

The rearrangement joins TRBV19 to TRBJ2-1, with TRBD2 as a possible D gene (6 bases). V lost 6 bases and J 7 bases, leaving 16 bases between the germline ends. The CDR3 runs 14 residues. Per the germline V gene, CDR1 is LNHDA and CDR2 is SQIVND (reference sequence). CDR3 amino acids: CASRETRKTNEQFF. CDR3 bases: TGTGCCAGTAGGGAGACTAGGAAGACGAATGAGCAGTTCTTC.

The chain couples TRBV15 to TRBJ2-3, with a possible D match to TRBD1 (5 bases). The V end was cut by 5 bases, the J end by 2 bases, with 17 bases between. Germline CDR1 reads LNHNV; CDR2 reads YYDKDF (reference sequence). This CDR3 is 16 amino acids long. The CDR3 sequence: CATSAHLQDPTDTQYF. The CDR3 coding sequence is TGTGCCACCAGCGCCCACCTACAGGACCCCACAGATACGCAGTATTTT.

The chain has TRBV7-2 and TRBJ2-3; 8 positions match TRBD2. The CDR3 sequence is 16 residues long. The germline V gene encodes CDR1 SGHTA and CDR2 FQGNSA. The V segment lost 5 bases and the J segment 0 bases; nucleotides outside the gene matches: 7. The CDR3 here is CASSTRASGSTDTQYF. The CDR3 region has the DNA TGTGCCAGCAGCACCCGGGCTAGCGGGAGCACAGATACGCAGTATTTT.

The J gene is TRBJ2-7, the V gene TRBV28; the D gene is possibly TRBD1 (6 bases). Germline loops: CDR1 MDHEN, CDR2 SYDVKM. The V gene lost 3 bases and the J gene lost 7 bases, with 22 bases spanning the gap. CDR3 length: 16 residues. CDR3 region: CASSFNWGSRTGEQYF. CDR3 in DNA: TGTGCCAGCAGTTTCAATTGGGGTTCCAGAACAGGGGAGCAGTACTTC.

The CDR3 loop is CASSPSPGWDSPLHF. The CDR3 nucleotides read TGTGCCAGCAGCCCCTCCCCAGGGTGGGATTCACCCCTCCACTTT. The chain combines TRBV7-2 with TRBJ1-6; maybe TRBD1 (5 bases). The CDR3 loop spans 15 amino acids. The V end lost 5 bases, the J end lost 8 bases, and 16 bases lay between the germline ends. Germline V gene data show CDR1 as SGHTA and CDR2 as FQGNSA.

This rearrangement joins TRBV5-1 to TRBJ1-3, with 8 bases lining up with TRBD1. CDR3 size: 14 residues. The ends lost 7 bases at V and 1 base at J; junction bases unmatched: 4. Germline V gene lookup returns CDR1 SGHRS and CDR2 YFSETQ. The CDR3 DNA is TGCGCCAGCCAGGGGGCAGATTCTGGAAACACCATATATTTT. Amino acids: CASQGADSGNTIYF.

V usage is TRBV7-8 and J usage is TRBJ2-1; a possible D gene is TRBD2 (6 bases). The germline V gene has CDR1 SGHVS and CDR2 FQNEAQ. This CDR3 region has 13 residues. Trimming left V 8 bases short and J 7 bases short, with 15 bases between. The CDR3 nucleotides read TGTGCCAGCGGGACGGGTCGGGGGAATGAGCAGTTCTTC. This sequence encodes CASGTGRGNEQFF.

This clone has just one count. This chain joins TRBV2 and TRBJ2-1; 15 positions agree with TRBD2. The CDR3 covers 15 residues. V was pared by 6 bases and J by 4 bases, with 1 base of the junction left unmatched. The V gene's germline CDR1 is SNHLY and CDR2 FYNNEI. The CDR3 sequence is CASRGLAGGYNEQFF. CDR3 coding DNA: TGTGCCAGCAGGGGACTAGCGGGGGGATACAATGAGCAGTTCTTC.

The CDR3 DNA is TGCGCCAGCAGCCGCACCGCACCTCTAGCGGGAGGAGTGGGGAATGAGCAGTTCTTC. As protein: CASSRTAPLAGGVGNEQFF. The genes are TRBV5-1 and TRBJ2-1; 11 nucleotides align to TRBD2. The germline V gene encodes CDR1 SGHRS and CDR2 YFSETQ. Trimming removed 4 bases from V and 7 bases from J; junction bases left unmatched: 19. CDR3 size: 19 residues.

J is TRBJ1-6 and V is TRBV25-1; D unresolved. The V and J ends lost 1 base and 8 bases respectively, with 12 bases between them. This CDR3 spans 15 amino acids. From germline, CDR1 is MGHDK and CDR2 SYGVNS. The CDR3 sequence is CASSESGLMDSPLHF. The DNA for the CDR3 is TGTGCCAGCAGTGAATCTGGCCTCATGGATTCACCCCTCCACTTT.

V gene TRBV6-5 combines with J gene TRBJ1-1; unclear D gene. The CDR3 consists of 12 residues. The germline gives CDR1 MNHEY, CDR2 SVGAGI. Between the trimmed V and J ends, which lost 6 bases and 1 base, there was a span of 6 bases. As DNA, the CDR3 is TGTGCCAGCAGCCCTCGGAACACTGAAGCTTTCTTT. It is translated as CASSPRNTEAFF.

The rearrangement uses TRBV7-6 and TRBJ1-6; D not certain. This CDR3 contains 15 residues. Trimming pared 5 bases from V and 0 bases from J, leaving 8 bases between. Germline CDR1 is SGHVS and CDR2 is FNYEAQ. The CDR3 region has the DNA TGTGCCAGCAGCGGTTCGAGCTCCTATAATTCACCCCTCCACTTT. Its translation is CASSGSSSYNSPLHF.

This rearrangement joins TRBV4-3 to TRBJ2-3; possible D gene TRBD2, 7 bases. This CDR3 is built from 17 residues. The V end was cut by 1 base, the J end by 3 bases, with 17 bases between. Germline CDR1 is LGHNA and CDR2 is YSLEER. The CDR3 DNA is TGCGCCAGCAGCCAAGTACCGATGGGGGGGGCGACAGATACGCAGTATTTT. Its protein product is CASSQVPMGGATDTQYF.

The chain uses TRBV14 and TRBJ2-7; TRBD2 matches at 14 bases. The junction had 9 bases not matched to a gene; V was cut back by 5 bases and J by 3 bases. Germline CDR1 reads SGHDN; CDR2 reads FVKESK. The CDR3 runs to 17 residues. Written as DNA, the CDR3 is TGTGCCAGCAGCAAACCGACGGGACTAGCGGGAGTCTACGAGCAGTACTTC. This sequence encodes CASSKPTGLAGVYEQYF.

The V and J genes are TRBV6-5 and TRBJ2-5; D may be TRBD2 (6 bases). Germline V gene data show CDR1 as MNHEY and CDR2 as SVGAGI. Trimming removed 6 bases at V and 5 bases at J, with 10 bases between. The length of the CDR3 is 12 residues. In DNA form, the CDR3 reads TGTGCCAGCAGAGGCGGGGTGGAGACCCAGTACTTC. It codes for CASRGGVETQYF.

The chain has TRBV4-1 and TRBJ2-1; perhaps TRBD2 as D (7 bases). Germline CDR1 is MGHRA and CDR2 is YSYEKL. This CDR3 region has 16 residues. V lost 2 bases and J lost 6, with 17 bases in between. The CDR3 nucleotides are TGCGCCAGCAGCCAATGGAAGGGGGAGGGCCTCAATGAGCAGTTCTTC. It specifies CASSQWKGEGLNEQFF.

The chain is built from TRBV30 and TRBJ2-7, with a weak D call TRBD2 (6 bases). V was clipped by 3 bases and J by 5 bases, with 14 bases between them. The CDR3 spans 13 residues. The germline gives CDR1 GTSNPN, CDR2 SVGIG (reference sequence). In DNA form, the CDR3 reads TGTGCCTGGAGGCGGGGAAGGGGCGACGAGCAGTACTTC. Encoded protein: CAWRRGRGDEQYF.

DNA for the CDR3: TGTGCCAGCAGCCCTACAGGGGGCTCCGGAAACACCATATATTTT. Translated: CASSPTGGSGNTIYF. The chain is built from TRBV7-8 and TRBJ1-3; 9 bases are a match to TRBD1. This CDR3 comprises 15 residues. J lost 4 bases, V lost 5 bases, and 6 bases had no gene match. CDR1 and CDR2 (germline): SGHVS, FQNEAQ.

In its sample, this clone was seen once. The chain employs TRBV4-3 and TRBJ2-3; tentative D call: TRBD1 (6 bases). The CDR3 spans 15 residues. The germline V gene encodes CDR1 LGHNA and CDR2 YSLEER. V was shortened by 0 bases and J by 6 bases, with 13 bases between the two germline ends. The CDR3 protein is CASSQEPTGGDTQYF. The CDR3 coding sequence is TGCGCCAGCAGCCAAGAACCTACTGGGGGCGATACGCAGTATTTT.

V gene TRBV6-5 combines with J gene TRBJ1-1, with unresolved D. The V end lost 8 bases, the J end lost 0 bases, and 10 bases lay between the germline ends. The CDR3 is made up of 13 amino acids. Germline V gene lookup returns CDR1 MNHEY and CDR2 SVGAGI. The CDR3 DNA follows: TGTGCCAGCGGGCGGGTCATGAACACTGAAGCTTTCTTT. It translates to CASGRVMNTEAFF.

The chain has TRBV7-3 and TRBJ2-5; D is possibly TRBD1 (6 bases). Matching the DNA end better, TRBJ2-7 makes the J call doubtful. Germline V lookup: CDR1 SGHTA, CDR2 FQGTGA. The CDR3 loop spans 15 amino acids. The CDR3 DNA reads TGTGCCAGCAGCCCAGCAGGGGCCCTCCTCTACGAGCAGTACTTC. Translation gives CASSPAGALLYEQYF.